These 10 T cell receptor beta chains originate from one sample sequenced in a study of cytomegalovirus exposure and HLA in healthy donors. The PCR had 60 Vbeta and 13 Jbeta primers. Only in-frame clones appear in the TCRdb table, and some are missing; sequencing was by immunoSEQ multiplex PCR. The sample consists of 150,000 to 200,000 clones, around 81% of them appearing once. Sample: PBMCs. These receptors were taken from a man between 18 and 35 years old in good health and CMV-seronegative.

The chain couples TRBV19 to TRBJ1-3; D might be TRBD1 (5 bases). Looked up from germline, CDR1 is LNHDA and CDR2 is SQIVND (reference sequence). Trimming shortened V by 3 bases and J by 3 bases, and 12 bases separated the two germline ends. The CDR3 loop spans 15 amino acids. In DNA, the CDR3 is TGTGCCAGTAGTATCCGACAGTTCTTTGGAAACACCATATATTTT. This translates into CASSIRQFFGNTIYF.

The chain combines TRBV6-5 with TRBJ1-2; no reliable D call. The CDR3 totals 14 residues. V lost 0 bases, J lost 4 bases, and 9 bases lay in between. Germline V gene sequence: CDR1 MNHEY, CDR2 SVGAGI. The DNA for the CDR3 is TGTGCCAGCAGTTACTCCGGCGGGTCCTATGGCTACACCTTC. Translation gives CASSYSGGSYGYTF.

The J gene is TRBJ2-2, the V gene TRBV9; D might be TRBD2 (5 bases). Trimming pared 3 bases from V and 4 bases from J, leaving 7 bases between. This CDR3 contains 13 residues. The germline CDR1 and CDR2 sequences are SGDLS and YYNGEE. The chain's CDR3 is CASSGLPTGELFF. As DNA, the CDR3 is TGTGCCAGCAGCGGACTACCCACCGGGGAGCTGTTTTTT.

This sequence joins TRBV19 and TRBJ2-1; 11 positions match TRBD2. Trimming cost V 4 bases and J 4 bases; bases outside gene matches: 6. This CDR3 is built from 16 residues. Germline CDR1 and CDR2: LNHDA and SQIVND (reference sequence). The CDR3: CASSTISGGEYNEQFF. The CDR3 DNA reads as TGTGCCAGTAGTACCATTAGCGGGGGGGAATACAATGAGCAGTTCTTC. The variable domain in full, completed from reference TRBV19 and TRBJ2-1, reads DGGITQSPKYLFRKEGQNVTLSCEQNLNHDAMYWYRQDPGQGLRLIYYSQIVNDFQKGDIAEGYSVSREKKESFPLTVTSAQKNPTAFYLCASSTISGGEYNEQFFGPGTRLTVL.

The genes are TRBV4-3 and TRBJ2-5, with TRBD2 matching over 8 bases. The CDR3 is 15 amino acids. CDR1 LGHNA and CDR2 YSLEER come from the germline V gene. After removal of 0 bases from V and 7 bases from J, the junction contained 7 bases not matched to a gene. The CDR3 DNA sequence: TGCGCCAGCAGCCAAGATGCGGGAGGAAGGGGGACCCAGTACTTC. Translating it yields CASSQDAGGRGTQYF.

V and J are TRBV5-4 and TRBJ2-1, with TRBD2 matching 10 bases. V shed 10 bases, J shed 0 bases, and the junction held 10 bases outside the gene matches. The germline CDR1 and CDR2 sequences are SGHNT and YYREEE (reference sequence). This CDR3 has 16 amino acids. The DNA of the CDR3 is TGTGCCGCTAGGACTAGCGGTAGTAGCTCCTACAATGAGCAGTTCTTC. It specifies CAARTSGSSSYNEQFF.

The chain is built from TRBV19 and TRBJ1-5, with TRBD1 identical over 10 bases. The junction had 10 bases not matched to a gene; V was cut back by 6 bases and J by 2 bases. In germline, CDR1 is LNHDA, CDR2 SQIVND (reference sequence). The CDR3 spans 17 residues. The DNA for the CDR3 is TGTGCCAGTAGCCTCGGGACAGGGGTTAGTGGCAATCAGCCCCAGCATTTT. This translates into CASSLGTGVSGNQPQHF.

The genes are TRBV6-5 and TRBJ1-2; D gene uncertain. The CDR3 runs 16 residues. Germline assignment: CDR1 MNHEY and CDR2 SVGAGI. With 0 bases removed from V and 7 bases from J, the gap between germline ends came to 18 bases. In DNA form, the CDR3 reads TGTGCCAGCAGTTACTCGAGGACCCCCGGGCGGGGTGGCTACACCTTC. Translating it yields CASSYSRTPGRGGYTF.

The chain is built from TRBV18 and TRBJ1-3; D not certain. The V gene lost 3 bases and the J gene lost 15 bases, with 18 bases spanning the gap. CDR1 and CDR2 (germline): KGHSH, LQKENI. The CDR3 sequence is 13 residues long. CDR3 sequence (DNA): TGTGCCAGCTCACCTCGGGCAGTCGGAGAGGGATATTTT. Its translation is CASSPRAVGEGYF.

The chain uses TRBV5-6 and TRBJ2-7; 8 bases agree with TRBD1. CDR3 length: 17 residues. Trimming removed 4 bases from V and 4 bases from J; junction bases left unmatched: 16. CDR1 is SGHDT, CDR2 YYEEEE, per germline. The CDR3 coding sequence is TGTGCCAGCAGCCCAGAGGGACAGGCTGGGTGGGTATACGAGCAGTACTTC. Protein product: CASSPEGQAGWVYEQYF.